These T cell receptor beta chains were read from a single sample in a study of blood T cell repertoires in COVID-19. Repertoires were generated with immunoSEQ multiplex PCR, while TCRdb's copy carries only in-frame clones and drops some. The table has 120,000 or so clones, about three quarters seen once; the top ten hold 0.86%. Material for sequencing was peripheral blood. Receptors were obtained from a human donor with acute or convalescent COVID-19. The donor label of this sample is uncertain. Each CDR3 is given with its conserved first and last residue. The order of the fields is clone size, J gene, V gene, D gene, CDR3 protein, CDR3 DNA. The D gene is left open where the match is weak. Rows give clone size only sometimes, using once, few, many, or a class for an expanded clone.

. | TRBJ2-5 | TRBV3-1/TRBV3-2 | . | CASSQEGPLLSKTQYF | TGTGCCAGCAGCCAAGAAGGCCCTTTACTAAGTAAGACCCAGTACTTC
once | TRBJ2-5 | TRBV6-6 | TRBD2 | CASSYGFGGMGETQYF | TGTGCCAGCAGTTACGGGTTCGGGGGGATGGGTGAGACCCAGTACTTC
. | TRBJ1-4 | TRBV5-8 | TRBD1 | CASSRGTGGKTNEKLFF | TGTGCCAGCAGCCGAGGGACAGGGGGGAAAACTAATGAAAAACTGTTTTTT
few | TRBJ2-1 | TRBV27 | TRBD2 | CASSEILGRGVDGYNEQFF | TGTGCCAGCAGCGAGATACTAGGGAGGGGTGTTGACGGATACAATGAGCAGTTCTTC
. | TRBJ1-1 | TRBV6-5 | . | CASRPTTGYTFF | TGTGCCAGCAGACCCACTACAGGTTATACTTTCTTT
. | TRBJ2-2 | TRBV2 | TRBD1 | CASSVLAGGTGELFF | TGTGCCAGCAGTGTATTGGCAGGGGGAACCGGGGAGCTGTTTTTT
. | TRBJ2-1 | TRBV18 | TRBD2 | CASSLGLAGGTYNEQFF | TGTGCCAGCTCACTGGGACTAGCGGGGGGCACCTACAATGAGCAGTTCTTC
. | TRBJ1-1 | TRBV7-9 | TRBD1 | CASTPTGGFPEAFF | TGTGCCAGCACCCCCACAGGGGGGTTTCCTGAAGCTTTCTTT
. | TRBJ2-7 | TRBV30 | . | CACWGDENAQPYEQYF | TGTGCCTGTTGGGGAGACGAAAACGCGCAACCCTACGAGCAGTACTTC
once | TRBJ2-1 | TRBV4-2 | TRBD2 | CASSQDPTPTQRGVEQFF | TGTGCCAGCAGCCAAGATCCCACCCCCACCCAGCGGGGGGTTGAGCAGTTCTTC
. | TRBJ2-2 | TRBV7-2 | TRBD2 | CASSLSGGTNTGELFF | TGTGCCAGCAGTCTTAGCGGGGGGACGAACACCGGGGAGCTGTTTTTT
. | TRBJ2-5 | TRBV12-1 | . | CASSESGGAGTQYF | TGTGCCAGCAGCGAAAGCGGGGGGGCGGGGACCCAGTACTTC
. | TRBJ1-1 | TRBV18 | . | CASSQTGVLNTEAFF | TGTGCCAGCTCGCAGACGGGGGTATTGAACACTGAAGCTTTCTTT
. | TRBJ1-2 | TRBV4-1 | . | CASSQGLAGENYGYTF | TGCGCCAGCAGCCAAGGTCTGGCAGGGGAGAACTATGGCTACACCTTC
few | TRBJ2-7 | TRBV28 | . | CASRESAYEQYF | TGTGCCAGCCGGGAGTCGGCCTACGAGCAGTACTTC
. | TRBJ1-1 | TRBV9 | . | CASSLRGGDRIPNTEAFF | TGTGCCAGCAGCCTCCGCGGGGGGGACCGCATTCCAAACACTGAAGCTTTCTTT
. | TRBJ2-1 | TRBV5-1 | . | CASSPAGTAYGDEQFF | TGCGCCAGCAGCCCGGCCGGGACTGCTTATGGGGATGAGCAGTTCTTC
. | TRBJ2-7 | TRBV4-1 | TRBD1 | CASSGDRGWEQYF | TGCGCCAGCAGCGGTGACAGGGGATGGGAGCAGTACTTC
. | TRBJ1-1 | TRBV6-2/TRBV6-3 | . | CASSYSRRSMNTEAFF | TGTGCCAGCAGTTACTCGAGACGGAGCATGAACACTGAAGCTTTCTTT
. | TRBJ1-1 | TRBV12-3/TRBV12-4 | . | CASSLVQGAEAFF | TGTGCCAGCAGTTTAGTCCAGGGCGCTGAAGCTTTCTTT
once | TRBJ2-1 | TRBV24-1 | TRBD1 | CATSEAGQGIGEQFF | TGTGCCACCAGTGAGGCGGGACAGGGGATCGGGGAGCAGTTCTTC
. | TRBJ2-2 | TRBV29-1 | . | CSVGDAGVGTGELFF | TGCAGCGTTGGGGACGCAGGGGTGGGGACCGGGGAGCTGTTTTTT
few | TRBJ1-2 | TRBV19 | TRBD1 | CASSHDRVNYGYTF | TGTGCCAGTAGCCATGACAGGGTTAACTATGGCTACACCTTC